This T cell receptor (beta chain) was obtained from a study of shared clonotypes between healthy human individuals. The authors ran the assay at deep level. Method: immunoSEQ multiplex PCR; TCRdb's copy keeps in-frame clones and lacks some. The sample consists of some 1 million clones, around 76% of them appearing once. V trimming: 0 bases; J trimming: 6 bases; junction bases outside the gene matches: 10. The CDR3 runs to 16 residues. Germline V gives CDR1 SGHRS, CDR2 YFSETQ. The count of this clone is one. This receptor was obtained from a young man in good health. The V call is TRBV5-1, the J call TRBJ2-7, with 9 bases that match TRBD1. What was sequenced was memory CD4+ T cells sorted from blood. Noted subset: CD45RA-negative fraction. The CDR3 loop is CASSLAGGTGSREQYF. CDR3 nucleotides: TGCGCCAGCAGCTTGGCTGGGGGGACAGGGAGTCGCGAGCAGTACTTC.